The 10 T cell receptor beta chains below all came from one sample that was sequenced in a study of shared clonotypes between healthy human individuals. CD45RO-negative, CCR7-positively selected cells formed the naive CD8 fraction, excluding terminally differentiated effector memory CD45RA+ cells. Only in-frame clones appear in the TCRdb table, and some are missing; sequencing was by immunoSEQ multiplex PCR. This table has millions of clones, around 96% appearing once. Source material: naive CD8+ T cells sorted from blood. The origin of the receptors is a man aged 18 to 30 in good health.

This chain links TRBV2 with TRBJ2-5, with TRBD2 matching over 10 bases. Per germline, CDR1 SNHLY and CDR2 FYNNEI. V shed 7 bases and J 1 base; nucleotides not matched to a gene: 9. This CDR3 is built from 16 residues. CDR3 sequence (DNA): TGTGCCAGCAAGAGTCTAGCGGGGGTTATCCAAGAGACCCAGTACTTC. This gives the protein CASKSLAGVIQETQYF. The whole variable domain, remainder taken from reference TRBV2 and TRBJ2-5, is EPEVTQTPSHQVTQMGQEVILRCVPISNHLYFYWYRQILGQKVEFLVSFYNNEISEKSEIFDDQFSVERPDGSNFTLKIRSTKLEDSAMYFCASKSLAGVIQETQYFGPGTRLLVL.

Comments on this clone: Other DNA sequences in the sample encode the same CDR3. The chain uses TRBV2 and TRBJ2-7; D call uncertain. In germline, CDR1 is SNHLY, CDR2 FYNNEI. This CDR3 has 12 amino acids. The germline V and J ends were trimmed by 2 bases and 1 base, with 3 bases remaining between them. DNA for the CDR3: TGTGCCAGCAGTGAACCATCCTACGAGCAGTACTTC. It is translated as CASSEPSYEQYF.

This chain connects TRBV14 to TRBJ2-3; TRBD2 agrees at 9 bases. CDR1 is SGHDN, CDR2 FVKESK, per germline. V lost 3 bases and J lost 2; bases outside the gene matches: 3. The CDR3 sequence is 15 residues long. CDR3 in amino acids: CASSHLAGLTDTQYF. DNA of the CDR3: TGTGCCAGCAGCCACCTAGCGGGGCTCACAGATACGCAGTATTTT.

The chain employs TRBV28 and TRBJ1-5, with TRBD1 as a possible D gene (5 bases). Germline values: CDR1 MDHEN, CDR2 SYDVKM. This CDR3 comprises 15 residues. Trimming took off 6 bases at V and 5 bases at J, with 17 bases between the two ends. The CDR3 bases are TGTGCCAGCAGCCCCCCCAGGGTTGGTGATCAGCCCCAGCATTTT. Its translation is CASSPPRVGDQPQHF.

Worth noting for this clone: The same CDR3 is also encoded by other DNA sequences in this sample. V usage is TRBV4-3 and J usage is TRBJ2-7, with 8 bases lining up with TRBD1. This CDR3 has 15 amino acids. Germline values: CDR1 LGHNA, CDR2 YSLEER. V lost 0 bases, J lost 3 bases, and 4 bases stayed unmatched. The CDR3 here is CASSQERTGNYEQYF. CDR3 bases: TGCGCCAGCAGCCAAGAGAGGACAGGGAACTACGAGCAGTACTTC.

As regards this clone: Other DNA sequences in the same sample also yield this CDR3. The genes are TRBV27 and TRBJ2-7; D not certain. This CDR3 has 15 residues. Germline lookup yields CDR1 MNHEY and CDR2 SMNVEV (reference sequence). The V end was cut by 3 bases, the J end by 0 bases, with 12 bases between. The chain's CDR3 is CASSFSDGSSYEQYF. The CDR3 DNA reads TGTGCCAGCAGTTTCTCTGACGGCAGCTCCTACGAGCAGTACTTC.

The genes are TRBV4-3 and TRBJ2-4; D unclear. The length of the CDR3 is 13 residues. Per germline, CDR1 LGHNA and CDR2 YSLEER. V shed 2 bases and J shed 9 bases, with 11 bases lying between them. The CDR3 bases are TGCGCCAGCAGCCAAATCACGGCATCCATTCAGTACTTC. Protein sequence: CASSQITASIQYF.

The V and J genes are TRBV2 and TRBJ2-7, with a tentative D call TRBD1 (5 bases). V lost 0 bases and J lost 2, with 11 bases in between. This CDR3 is built from 15 residues. CDR1 and CDR2 from the germline V gene are SNHLY and FYNNEI. The CDR3 protein is CASSEARQGTYEQYF. The CDR3 DNA sequence: TGTGCCAGCAGTGAAGCAAGGCAGGGAACCTACGAGCAGTACTTC. The whole variable domain, filled in from reference TRBV2 and TRBJ2-7, reads EPEVTQTPSHQVTQMGQEVILRCVPISNHLYFYWYRQILGQKVEFLVSFYNNEISEKSEIFDDQFSVERPDGSNFTLKIRSTKLEDSAMYFCASSEARQGTYEQYFGPGTRLTVT.

This clone turned up a few times. The same CDR3 arises from other DNA sequences in this sample as well. The chain combines TRBV7-9 with TRBJ2-2; D is undetermined. The germline V and J ends were trimmed by 2 bases and 6 bases, with 4 bases remaining between them. The CDR3 has 12 residues. CDR1 SEHNR and CDR2 FQNEAQ come from the germline V gene (reference sequence). The CDR3 reads CASSLLPGELFF. In nucleotides, the CDR3 is TGTGCCAGCAGCTTACTTCCCGGGGAGCTGTTTTTT.

The chain uses TRBV5-4 and TRBJ1-2, with D unclear. Germline values: CDR1 SGHNT, CDR2 YYREEE (reference sequence). The length of the CDR3 is 13 residues. V shed 2 bases and J shed 4 bases, with 9 bases lying between them. The CDR3 sequence: CASSFADLYGYTF. In nucleotides, the CDR3 is TGTGCCAGCAGCTTCGCAGACCTCTATGGCTACACCTTC.